This T cell receptor (beta chain) appears in the sequencing data of a study of lymphopenia after photon versus proton radiotherapy. Remarks on this clone: Its target is unknown.

TCRdb's table, derived via immunoSEQ multiplex PCR, lists solely in-frame clones and lacks some. This sample has about 27,000 clones, with 87% found just once. Germline loops: CDR1 SGDLS, CDR2 YYNGEE. The CDR3 is 17 amino acids. Trimming shortened V by 4 bases and J by 7 bases, and 23 bases separated the two germline ends. Broader study findings: After lymphocyte nadir, photon-treated repertoires showed oligoclonal expansion, especially CD8+ Temra. Proton therapy kept repertoires fairly stable, unlike photons, which gained effector/memory cells. In patients who died, overall survival fell as post-nadir TCR diversity dropped more.

The gene calls are TRBV9 and TRBJ1-4; no reliable D call. This sequence was found in a man aged 50 or older with gastric cancer. Here the sequenced sample was peripheral blood, taken from a patient treated with photon-based radiotherapy. The CDR3: CASSPPVGPEWSEKLFF. The CDR3 region has the DNA TGTGCCAGCAGCCCCCCGGTAGGACCGGAATGGAGTGAAAAACTGTTTTTT. The variable domain in full, with the rest retrieved from reference TRBV9 and TRBJ1-4, is DSGVTQTPKHLITATGQRVTLRCSPRSGDLSVYWYQQSLDQGLQFLIQYYNGEERAKGNILERFSAQQFPDLHSELNLSSLELGDSALYFCASSPPVGPEWSEKLFFGSGTQLSVL.